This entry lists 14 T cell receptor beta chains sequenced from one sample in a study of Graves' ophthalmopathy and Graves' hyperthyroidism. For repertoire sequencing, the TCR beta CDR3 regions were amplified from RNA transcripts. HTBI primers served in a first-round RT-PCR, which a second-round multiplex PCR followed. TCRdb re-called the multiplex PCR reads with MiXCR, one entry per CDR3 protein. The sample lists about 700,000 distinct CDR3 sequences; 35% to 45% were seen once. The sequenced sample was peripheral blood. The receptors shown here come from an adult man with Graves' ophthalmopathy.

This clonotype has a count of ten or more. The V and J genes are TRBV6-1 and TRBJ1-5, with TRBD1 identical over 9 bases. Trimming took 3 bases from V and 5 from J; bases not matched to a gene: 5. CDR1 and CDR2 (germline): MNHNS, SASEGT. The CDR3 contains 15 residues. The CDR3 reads CASSEGQGAYQPQHF. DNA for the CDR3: TGTGCCAGCAGTGAGGGACAGGGCGCTTATCAGCCCCAGCATTTT.

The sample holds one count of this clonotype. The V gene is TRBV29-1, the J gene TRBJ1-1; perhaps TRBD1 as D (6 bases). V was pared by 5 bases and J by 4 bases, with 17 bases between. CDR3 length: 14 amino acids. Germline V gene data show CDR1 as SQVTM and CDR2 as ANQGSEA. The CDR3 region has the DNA TGCAGCGTTCAGTTACAGGGCTTGGGCACTGAAGCTTTCTTT. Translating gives CSVQLQGLGTEAFF.

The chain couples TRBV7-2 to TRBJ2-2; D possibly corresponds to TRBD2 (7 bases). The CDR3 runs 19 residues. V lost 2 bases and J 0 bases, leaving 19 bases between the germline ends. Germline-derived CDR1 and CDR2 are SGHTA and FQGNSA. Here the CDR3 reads CASSLKVPGGHTNTGELFF. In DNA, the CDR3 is TGTGCCAGCAGCTTAAAAGTTCCGGGGGGCCATACGAACACCGGGGAGCTGTTTTTT. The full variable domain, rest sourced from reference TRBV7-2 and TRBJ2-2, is GAGVSQSPSNKVTEKGKDVELRCDPISGHTALYWYRQSLGQGLEFLIYFQGNSAPDKSGLPSDRFSAERTGGSVSTLTIQRTQQEDSAVYLCASSLKVPGGHTNTGELFFGEGSRLTVL.

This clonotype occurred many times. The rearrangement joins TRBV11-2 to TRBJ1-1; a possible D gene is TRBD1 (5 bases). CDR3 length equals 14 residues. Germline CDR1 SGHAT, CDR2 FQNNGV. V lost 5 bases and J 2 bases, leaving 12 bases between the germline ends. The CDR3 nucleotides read TGTGCCAGCAGCCCAGGGTGGGTCAACACTGAAGCTTTCTTT. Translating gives CASSPGWVNTEAFF.

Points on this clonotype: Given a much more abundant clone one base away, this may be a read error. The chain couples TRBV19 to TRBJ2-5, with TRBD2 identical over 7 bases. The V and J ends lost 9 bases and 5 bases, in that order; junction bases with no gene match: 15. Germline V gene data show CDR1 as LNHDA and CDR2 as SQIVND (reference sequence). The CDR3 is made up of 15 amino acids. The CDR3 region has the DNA TGTGCCAGCTCAAGAGGGGAGGGTGAAATGGAGACCCAGTACTTC. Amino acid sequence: CASSRGEGEMETQYF.

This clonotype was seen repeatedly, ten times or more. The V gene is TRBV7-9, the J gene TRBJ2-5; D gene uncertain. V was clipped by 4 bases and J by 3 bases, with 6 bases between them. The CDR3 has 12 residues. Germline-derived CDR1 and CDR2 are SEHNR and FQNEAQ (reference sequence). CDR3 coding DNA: TGTGCCAGCAGCTCCACAAAAGAGACCCAGTACTTC. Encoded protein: CASSSTKETQYF.

The DNA of the CDR3 is TGTGCCTGGAGTCCTCTAAGTAACACTGAAGCTTTCTTT. Its translation: CAWSPLSNTEAFF. The chain combines TRBV19 with TRBJ1-1; D not resolved. Germline V CDR1 and CDR2: LNHDA, SQIVND (reference sequence). V was shortened by 11 bases and J by 2 bases, with 15 bases between the two germline ends. The CDR3 is 13 residues long.

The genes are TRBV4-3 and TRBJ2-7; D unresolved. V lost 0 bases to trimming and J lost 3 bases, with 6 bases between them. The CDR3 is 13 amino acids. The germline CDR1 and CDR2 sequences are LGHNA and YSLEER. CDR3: CASSQEISYEQYF. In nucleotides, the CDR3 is TGCGCCAGCAGCCAAGAGATCAGCTACGAGCAGTACTTC.

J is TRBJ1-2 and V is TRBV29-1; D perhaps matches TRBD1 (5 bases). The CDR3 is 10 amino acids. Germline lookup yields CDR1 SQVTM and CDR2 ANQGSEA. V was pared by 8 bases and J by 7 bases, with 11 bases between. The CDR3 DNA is TGCAGCTTAGCTGGGGGTGGCTACACCTTC. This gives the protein CSLAGGGYTF. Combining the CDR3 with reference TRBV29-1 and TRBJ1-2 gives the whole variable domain SAVISQKPSRDICQRGTSLTIQCQVDSQVTMMFWYRQQPGQSLTLIATANQGSEATYESGFVIDKFPISRPNLTFSTLTVSNMSPEDSSIYLCSLAGGGYTFGSGTRLTVV.

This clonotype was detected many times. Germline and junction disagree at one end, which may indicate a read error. The CDR3 DNA reads as TGCGCCAGCAGCTTGGGGCAGGGGGCTGAAAAACTGTTTTTT. It is translated as CASSLGQGAEKLFF. The rearrangement links TRBV7-9 to TRBJ1-4; 8 positions match TRBD1. The germline gives CDR1 SEHNR, CDR2 FQNEAQ (reference sequence). The CDR3 spans 14 residues.

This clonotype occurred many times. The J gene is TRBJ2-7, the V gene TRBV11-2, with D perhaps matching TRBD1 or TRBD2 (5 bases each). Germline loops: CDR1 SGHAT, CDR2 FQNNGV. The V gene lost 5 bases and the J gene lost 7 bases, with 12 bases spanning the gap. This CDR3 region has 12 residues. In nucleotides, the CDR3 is TGTGCCAGCAGCCACGGGACCGGAGAGCAGTACTTC. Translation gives CASSHGTGEQYF.

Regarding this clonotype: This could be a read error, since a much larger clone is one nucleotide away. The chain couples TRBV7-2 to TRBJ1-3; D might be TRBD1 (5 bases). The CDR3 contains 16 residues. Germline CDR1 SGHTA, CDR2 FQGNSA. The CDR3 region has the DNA TGTGCCAGCAGCCGATTGGGACGGGGGTCTGGAAACACCGTATATTTT. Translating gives CASSRLGRGSGNTVYF.

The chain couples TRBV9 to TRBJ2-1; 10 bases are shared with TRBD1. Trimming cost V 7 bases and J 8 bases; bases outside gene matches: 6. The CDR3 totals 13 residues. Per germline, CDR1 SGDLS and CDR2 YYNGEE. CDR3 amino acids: CASGRTGGDEQFF. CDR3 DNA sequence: TGTGCCAGCGGAAGGACAGGGGGAGATGAGCAGTTCTTC.

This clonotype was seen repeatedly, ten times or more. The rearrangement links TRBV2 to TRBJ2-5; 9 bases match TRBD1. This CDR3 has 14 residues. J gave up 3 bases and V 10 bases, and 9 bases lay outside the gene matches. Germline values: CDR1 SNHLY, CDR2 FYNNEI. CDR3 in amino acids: CAMAGGQGEETQYF. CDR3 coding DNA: TGTGCCATGGCCGGGGGACAGGGCGAAGAGACCCAGTACTTC. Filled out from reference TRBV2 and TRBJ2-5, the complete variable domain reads EPEVTQTPSHQVTQMGQEVILRCVPISNHLYFYWYRQILGQKVEFLVSFYNNEISEKSEIFDDQFSVERPDGSNFTLKIRSTKLEDSAMYFCAMAGGQGEETQYFGPGTRLLVL.